The next 20 T cell receptor beta chains were all read from a single sample in a study of cytomegalovirus exposure and HLA in healthy donors. PCR used 60 Vbeta primers and 13 Jbeta primers. Assay used: immunoSEQ multiplex PCR; TCRdb lists only in-frame clones, some missing. The sample gives 95,000 to 120,000 clones, 65% to 85% of which show up once; approximately 5% is in the top ten. The sample was PBMCs. The receptor source for this set is a woman under 40 in good health and CMV-seropositive.

This chain uses TRBV6-1 with TRBJ1-5; 9 positions match TRBD1. The trim removed 7 bases at V and 5 bases at J, leaving 9 bases unmatched. The germline CDR1 and CDR2 sequences are MNHNS and SASEGT. The CDR3 has 15 amino acids. As DNA, the CDR3 is TGTGCCAGCAACACGGACAGGGGATTTGATCAGCCCCAGCATTTT. Its protein product is CASNTDRGFDQPQHF.

The chain joins TRBV30 to TRBJ2-2, with D perhaps TRBD1 (5 bases). V lost 6 bases and J lost 5, with 7 bases in between. Germline V gene lookup returns CDR1 GTSNPN and CDR2 SVGIG (reference sequence). The CDR3 runs to 11 residues. The CDR3, as DNA: TGTGCCTGTTCAGGGACCGGGGAGCTGTTTTTT. Protein: CACSGTGELFF. Full variable domain (remainder filled in from reference TRBV30 and TRBJ2-2): SQTIHQWPATLVQPVGSPLSLECTVEGTSNPNLYWYRQAAGRGLQLLFYSVGIGQISSEVPQNLSASRPQDRQFILSSKKLLLSDSGFYLCACSGTGELFFGEGSRLTVL.

This clone was seen more than once but under ten times. V usage is TRBV6-5 and J usage is TRBJ2-7; D is perhaps TRBD2 (6 bases). Germline assignment: CDR1 MNHEY and CDR2 SVGAGI. This CDR3 spans 15 amino acids. The V gene lost 2 bases and the J gene lost 3 bases, with 14 bases spanning the gap. The CDR3 nucleotides are TGTGCCAGCAGTTACGGGTGGGGGGAACTCTACGAGCAGTACTTC. Translation: CASSYGWGELYEQYF.

Only a few counts were recorded for this clone. The chain recombines TRBV29-1 with TRBJ1-3, with 7 bases identical to TRBD1. Germline CDR1 reads SQVTM; CDR2 reads ANQGSEA. V shed 7 bases, J shed 12 bases, and the junction held 9 bases outside the gene matches. CDR3 length equals 11 residues. As DNA, the CDR3 is TGCAGCGGAAGGGACAGCGGATACATATATTTT. This codes for CSGRDSGYIYF.

The chain employs TRBV2 and TRBJ1-4, with 9 bases aligning to TRBD1. The CDR3 has 17 residues. CDR1 is SNHLY and CDR2 is FYNNEI in the germline V gene. V lost 1 base and J lost 0; bases outside the gene matches: 3. The CDR3 spells CASSEETGGATNEKLFF. In DNA, the CDR3 is TGTGCCAGCAGTGAAGAGACAGGGGGGGCAACTAATGAAAAACTGTTTTTT.

The rearrangement joins TRBV10-3 to TRBJ1-2; 9 bases agree with TRBD1. Germline CDR1 ENHRY, CDR2 SYGVKD. Trimming at V came to 6 bases and at J to 7 bases, leaving 9 bases not matched to a gene. This CDR3 has 14 residues. Here the CDR3 DNA reads TGTGCCATCAGGAATACCGGGACAGGGCTTGGCTACACCTTC. Translating gives CAIRNTGTGLGYTF.

The J gene is TRBJ1-4, the V gene TRBV5-5; TRBD1 might be the D (6 bases). This CDR3 is 16 amino acids long. Trimming shortened V by 1 base and J by 5 bases, and 15 bases separated the two germline ends. CDR1 and CDR2 (germline): SGHKS, YYEKEE (reference sequence). The DNA of the CDR3 is TGTGCCAGCAGCTTGATTTTCGGACAGCCAAATGAAAAACTGTTTTTT. Protein sequence: CASSLIFGQPNEKLFF.

This chain connects TRBV27 to TRBJ1-2, with 10 bases lining up with TRBD1. CDR3 length equals 15 residues. The germline gives CDR1 MNHEY, CDR2 SMNVEV (reference sequence). V was pared by 5 bases and J by 2 bases, with 5 bases of the junction left unmatched. Written as DNA, the CDR3 is TGTGCCAGCAGTGTGATGGGACAGGGGAACTATGGCTACACCTTC. Translation gives CASSVMGQGNYGYTF.

The V call is TRBV19, the J call TRBJ2-7; no clear D gene. The germline CDR1 and CDR2 sequences are LNHDA and SQIVND (reference sequence). The ends were cut back, 0 bases at V and 5 bases at J, with 14 bases in the middle. This CDR3 is 15 amino acids long. In DNA form, the CDR3 reads TGTGCCAGTAGTATAGAGATACGGGTTGTCGACGAGCAGTACTTC. It translates to CASSIEIRVVDEQYF.

CDR3: CASSGGQALNTGELFF. CDR3 nucleotides: TGCGCCAGCAGCGGCGGACAGGCCCTGAACACCGGGGAGCTGTTTTTT. The chain employs TRBV5-1 and TRBJ2-2, with 7 bases fitting TRBD1. V lost 4 bases, J lost 1 base, and 7 bases stayed unmatched. Germline values: CDR1 SGHRS, CDR2 YFSETQ. There are 16 residues in the CDR3. The full variable domain, with the rest looked up from reference TRBV5-1 and TRBJ2-2, is KAGVTQTPRYLIKTRGQQVTLSCSPISGHRSVSWYQQTPGQGLQFLFEYFSETQRNKGNFPGRFSGRQFSNSRSEMNVSTLELGDSALYLCASSGGQALNTGELFFGEGSRLTVL.

The chain recombines TRBV25-1 with TRBJ2-1; maybe TRBD2 (6 bases). Trimming shortened V by 3 bases and J by 5 bases, and 11 bases separated the two germline ends. Germline V CDR1 and CDR2: MGHDK, SYGVNS. CDR3 size: 14 residues. The CDR3 loop reads CASSDRAGNNEQFF. The CDR3, as DNA: TGTGCCAGCAGTGATAGGGCGGGGAACAATGAGCAGTTCTTC.

The genes are TRBV20-1 and TRBJ2-1; unclear D gene. This CDR3 has 11 residues. With 3 bases removed from V and 5 bases from J, the gap between germline ends came to 5 bases. Germline V gives CDR1 DFQATT, CDR2 SNEGSKA (reference sequence). CDR3 nucleotide sequence: TGCAGTGCTAGGGCCAACAATGAGCAGTTCTTC. Translated, it gives CSARANNEQFF.

The chain joins TRBV5-5 to TRBJ2-7; a weak D match, TRBD2 (6 bases). The V gene lost 0 bases and the J gene lost 7 bases, with 20 bases spanning the gap. This CDR3 comprises 16 residues. Germline CDR1 reads SGHKS; CDR2 reads YYEKEE (reference sequence). The CDR3 sequence: CASSLDGTYHLGEQYF. In DNA, the CDR3 is TGTGCCAGCAGCTTGGATGGGACTTACCACCTCGGGGAGCAGTACTTC.

This chain connects TRBV28 to TRBJ1-4; D uncertain. Trimming stripped 8 bases from V and 7 bases from J, with 17 bases between. The CDR3 is 14 amino acids. Germline lookup yields CDR1 MDHEN and CDR2 SYDVKM. The CDR3 region has the DNA TGTGCCAGCGGATTATATGGAGGGCGTGAAAAACTGTTTTTT. This sequence encodes CASGLYGGREKLFF.

The V gene is TRBV4-2, the J gene TRBJ2-5, with D tentatively TRBD1 (6 bases). The V gene lost 2 bases and the J gene lost 1 base, with 11 bases spanning the gap. The CDR3 extends over 15 amino acids. Germline-derived CDR1 and CDR2 are LGHNA and YNFKEQ. The CDR3 protein is CASSQPQGGQETQYF. The CDR3 region has the DNA TGTGCCAGCAGCCAACCACAGGGCGGCCAAGAGACCCAGTACTTC.

Here the CDR3 reads CASSQDGTNSGNTIYF. CDR3 in DNA: TGTGCCAGCAGCCAAGACGGGACAAACTCTGGAAACACCATATATTTT. This chain joins TRBV4-2 and TRBJ1-3, with D maybe TRBD1 (6 bases). Trimming stripped 0 bases from V and 0 bases from J, with 9 bases between. There are 16 residues in the CDR3. The germline CDR1 and CDR2 sequences are LGHNA and YNFKEQ.

The chain has TRBV6-5 and TRBJ1-1; D is possibly TRBD1 (5 bases). The CDR3 length is 15 residues. V was clipped by 0 bases and J by 8 bases, with 16 bases between them. Per the germline V gene, CDR1 is MNHEY and CDR2 is SVGAGI. The CDR3 reads CASSYSIYTGDEAFF. The CDR3 nucleotides read TGTGCCAGCAGTTACTCAATATATACGGGGGACGAAGCTTTCTTT.

This chain links TRBV5-1 with TRBJ2-1, with TRBD2 matching 9 bases. Per the germline V gene, CDR1 is SGHRS and CDR2 is YFSETQ. CDR3 length: 15 residues. V gave up 3 bases and J gave up 5 bases; unmatched junction bases: 6. The CDR3 protein is CASSSWTSDHNEQFF. For the CDR3, the DNA is TGCGCCAGCAGCTCCTGGACTAGCGACCACAATGAGCAGTTCTTC.

J is TRBJ1-3 and V is TRBV19, with TRBD1 as a possible D gene (5 bases). Trimming took off 0 bases at V and 0 bases at J, with 9 bases between the two ends. Germline lookup yields CDR1 LNHDA and CDR2 SQIVND (reference sequence). CDR3 length equals 16 residues. The CDR3 nucleotides read TGTGCCAGTAGTATAGATCCGCAGGGCTCTGGAAACACCATATATTTT. Translated, it gives CASSIDPQGSGNTIYF.

The chain has TRBV11-2 and TRBJ2-1; 7 bases agree with TRBD1. The ends lost 4 bases at V and 4 bases at J; junction bases unmatched: 10. The CDR3 contains 16 residues. Germline V gene lookup returns CDR1 SGHAT and CDR2 FQNNGV. The CDR3 protein is CASSWGPGTDYNEQFF. CDR3 in DNA: TGTGCCAGCAGCTGGGGGCCCGGGACAGATTACAATGAGCAGTTCTTC.